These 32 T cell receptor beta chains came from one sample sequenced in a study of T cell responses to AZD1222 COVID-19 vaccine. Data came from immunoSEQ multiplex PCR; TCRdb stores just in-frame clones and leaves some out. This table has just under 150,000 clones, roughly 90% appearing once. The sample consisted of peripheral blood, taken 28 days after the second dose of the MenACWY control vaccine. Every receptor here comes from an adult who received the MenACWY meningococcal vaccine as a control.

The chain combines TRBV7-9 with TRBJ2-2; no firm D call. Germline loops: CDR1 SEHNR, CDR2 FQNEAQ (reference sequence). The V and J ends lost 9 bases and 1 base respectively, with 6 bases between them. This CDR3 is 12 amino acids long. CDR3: CASGLNTGELFF. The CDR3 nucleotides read TGTGCCAGTGGCCTGAACACCGGGGAGCTGTTTTTT.

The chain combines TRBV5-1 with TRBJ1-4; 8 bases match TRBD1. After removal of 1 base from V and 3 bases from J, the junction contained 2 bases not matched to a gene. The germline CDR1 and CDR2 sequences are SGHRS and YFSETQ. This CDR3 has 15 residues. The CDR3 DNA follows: TGCGCCAGCAGCTTGTCGACAGGGGCTAATGAAAAACTGTTTTTT. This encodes CASSLSTGANEKLFF.

The CDR3 here is CASGQGEVNEQFF. The CDR3 DNA is TGTGCCAGCGGACAGGGGGAGGTCAATGAGCAGTTCTTC. The J gene is TRBJ2-1, the V gene TRBV27; 10 positions agree with TRBD1. The trim removed 8 bases at V and 6 bases at J, leaving 4 bases unmatched. The CDR3 has 13 residues. The V gene's germline CDR1 is MNHEY and CDR2 SMNVEV (reference sequence).

For the CDR3, the DNA is TGTGCCAGCAGCTCGGCCTCAGGGTCGGTCACTGAAGCTTTCTTT. Translated, it gives CASSSASGSVTEAFF. The V and J genes are TRBV7-9 and TRBJ1-1; tentative D call: TRBD1 (5 bases). The V gene lost 4 bases and the J gene lost 4 bases, with 16 bases spanning the gap. Germline CDR1 and CDR2: SEHNR and FQNEAQ (reference sequence). This CDR3 comprises 15 residues.

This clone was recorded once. The DNA for the CDR3 is TGTGCCACCAGTGATTCCACGAGGGGGGACTACGAGCAGTACTTC. This encodes CATSDSTRGDYEQYF. The genes are TRBV24-1 and TRBJ2-7; D may be TRBD1 or TRBD2 (6 bases each). This CDR3 is built from 15 residues. Germline CDR1 is KGHDR and CDR2 is SFDVKD. V was pared by 2 bases and J by 3 bases, with 13 bases between.

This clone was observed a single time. This CDR3 is CASAPGVRYEQYF. DNA of the CDR3: TGTGCTAGTGCCCCCGGGGTGAGGTACGAGCAGTACTTC. J is TRBJ2-7 and V is TRBV12-5; maybe TRBD2 (5 bases). Germline V gene lookup returns CDR1 LGHNT and CDR2 FRNRAP. The V end was cut by 7 bases, the J end by 4 bases, with 14 bases between. The CDR3 loop spans 13 amino acids.

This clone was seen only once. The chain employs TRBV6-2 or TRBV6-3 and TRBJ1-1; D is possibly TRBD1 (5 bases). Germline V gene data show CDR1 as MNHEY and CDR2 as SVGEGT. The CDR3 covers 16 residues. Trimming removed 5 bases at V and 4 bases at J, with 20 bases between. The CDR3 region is CASSLLTGRLGTEAFF. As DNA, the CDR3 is TGTGCCAGCAGTCTCCTCACAGGACGGCTGGGCACTGAAGCTTTCTTT.

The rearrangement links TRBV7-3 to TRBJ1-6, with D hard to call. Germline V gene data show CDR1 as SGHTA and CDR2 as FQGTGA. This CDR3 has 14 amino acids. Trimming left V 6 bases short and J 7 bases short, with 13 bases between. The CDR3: CASSLRSSNSPLHF. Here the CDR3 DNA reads TGTGCCAGCAGTCTTAGGTCATCAAATTCACCCCTCCACTTT.

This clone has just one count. CDR3 sequence (DNA): TGCGCCAGCAGCTTGGTAGCGGGGTCACTCTACAATGAGCAGTTCTTC. This sequence encodes CASSLVAGSLYNEQFF. The rearrangement links TRBV5-1 to TRBJ2-1; TRBD2 aligns across 8 bases. This CDR3 region has 16 residues. Looked up from germline, CDR1 is SGHRS and CDR2 is YFSETQ. V lost 0 bases and J lost 3; bases outside the gene matches: 5.

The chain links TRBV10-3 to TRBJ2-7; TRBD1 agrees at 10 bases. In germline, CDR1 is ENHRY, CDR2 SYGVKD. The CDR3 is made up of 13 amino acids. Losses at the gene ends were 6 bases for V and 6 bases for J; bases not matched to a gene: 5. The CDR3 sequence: CAISRDRGREQYF. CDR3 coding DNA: TGTGCCATCAGCCGGGACAGGGGTCGCGAGCAGTACTTC.

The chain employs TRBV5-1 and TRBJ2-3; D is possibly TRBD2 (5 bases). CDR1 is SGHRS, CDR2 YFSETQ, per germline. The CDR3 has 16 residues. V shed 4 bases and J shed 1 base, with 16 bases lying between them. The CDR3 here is CASSRLGALGTDTQYF. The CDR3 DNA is TGCGCCAGCAGCCGGCTGGGAGCCCTGGGCACAGATACGCAGTATTTT.

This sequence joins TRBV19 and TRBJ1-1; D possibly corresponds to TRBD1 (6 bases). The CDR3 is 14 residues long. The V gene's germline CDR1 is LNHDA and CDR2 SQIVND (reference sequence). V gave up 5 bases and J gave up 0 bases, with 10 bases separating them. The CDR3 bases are TGTGCCAGTAGTCTCGGACAGTTGAACACTGAAGCTTTCTTT. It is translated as CASSLGQLNTEAFF. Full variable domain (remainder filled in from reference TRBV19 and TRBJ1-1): DGGITQSPKYLFRKEGQNVTLSCEQNLNHDAMYWYRQDPGQGLRLIYYSQIVNDFQKGDIAEGYSVSREKKESFPLTVTSAQKNPTAFYLCASSLGQLNTEAFFGQGTRLTVV.

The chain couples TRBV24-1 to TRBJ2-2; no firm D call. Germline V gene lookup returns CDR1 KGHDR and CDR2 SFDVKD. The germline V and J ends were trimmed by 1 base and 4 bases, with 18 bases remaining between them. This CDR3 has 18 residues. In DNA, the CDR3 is TGTGCCACCAGTGATTTAGCAGACAAACGATGGGGCACCGGGGAGCTGTTTTTT. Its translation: CATSDLADKRWGTGELFF.

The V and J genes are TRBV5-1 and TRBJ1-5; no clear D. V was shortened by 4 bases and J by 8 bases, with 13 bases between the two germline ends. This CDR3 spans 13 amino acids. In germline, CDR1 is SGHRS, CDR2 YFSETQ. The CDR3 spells CASSRNAGEPQHF. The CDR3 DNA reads TGCGCCAGCAGCAGGAACGCTGGGGAGCCCCAGCATTTT. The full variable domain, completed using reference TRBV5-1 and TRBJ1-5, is KAGVTQTPRYLIKTRGQQVTLSCSPISGHRSVSWYQQTPGQGLQFLFEYFSETQRNKGNFPGRFSGRQFSNSRSEMNVSTLELGDSALYLCASSRNAGEPQHFGDGTRLSIL.

Here the CDR3 reads CAWSPTSGGAGETQYF. In DNA, the CDR3 is TGTGCCTGGAGTCCGACTAGCGGGGGGGCCGGGGAGACCCAGTACTTC. The gene calls are TRBV30 and TRBJ2-5; TRBD2 matches 14 bases. After removal of 2 bases from V and 5 bases from J, the junction contained 7 bases not matched to a gene. This CDR3 is built from 16 residues. Germline CDR1 reads GTSNPN; CDR2 reads SVGIG (reference sequence).

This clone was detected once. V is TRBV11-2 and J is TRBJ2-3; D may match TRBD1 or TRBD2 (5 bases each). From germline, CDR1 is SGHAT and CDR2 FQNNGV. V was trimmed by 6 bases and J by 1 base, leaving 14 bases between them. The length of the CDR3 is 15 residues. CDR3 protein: CASSSGRTRTDTQYF. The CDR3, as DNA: TGTGCCAGCAGTTCGGGACGGACTCGCACAGATACGCAGTATTTT. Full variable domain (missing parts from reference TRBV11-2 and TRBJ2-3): EAGVAQSPRYKIIEKRQSVAFWCNPISGHATLYWYQQILGQGPKLLIQFQNNGVVDDSQLPKDRFSAERLKGVDSTLKIQPAKLEDSAVYLCASSSGRTRTDTQYFGPGTRLTVL.

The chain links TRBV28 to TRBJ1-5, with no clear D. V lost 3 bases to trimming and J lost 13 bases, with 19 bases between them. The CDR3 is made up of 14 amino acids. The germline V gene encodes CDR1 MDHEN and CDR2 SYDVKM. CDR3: CASSLTRIGSTQHF. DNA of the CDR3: TGTGCCAGCAGTTTGACGCGAATCGGGAGTACACAGCATTTT.

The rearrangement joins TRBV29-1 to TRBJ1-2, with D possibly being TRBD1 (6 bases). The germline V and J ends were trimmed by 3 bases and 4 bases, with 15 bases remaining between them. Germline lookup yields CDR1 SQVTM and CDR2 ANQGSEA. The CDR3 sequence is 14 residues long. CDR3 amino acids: CSVESAGAGYGYTF. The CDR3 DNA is TGCAGCGTTGAGTCTGCGGGGGCCGGCTATGGCTACACCTTC. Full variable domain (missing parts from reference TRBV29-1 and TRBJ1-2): SAVISQKPSRDICQRGTSLTIQCQVDSQVTMMFWYRQQPGQSLTLIATANQGSEATYESGFVIDKFPISRPNLTFSTLTVSNMSPEDSSIYLCSVESAGAGYGYTFGSGTRLTVV.

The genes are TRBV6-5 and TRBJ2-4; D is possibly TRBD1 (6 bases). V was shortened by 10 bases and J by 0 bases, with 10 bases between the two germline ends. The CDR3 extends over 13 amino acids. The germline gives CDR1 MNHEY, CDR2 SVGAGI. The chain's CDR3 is CATEGVAKNIQYF. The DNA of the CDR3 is TGTGCCACCGAGGGGGTAGCCAAAAACATTCAGTACTTC.

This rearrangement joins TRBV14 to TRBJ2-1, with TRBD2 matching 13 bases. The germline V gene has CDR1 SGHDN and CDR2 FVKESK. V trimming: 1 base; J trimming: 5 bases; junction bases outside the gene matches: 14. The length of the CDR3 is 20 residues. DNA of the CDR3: TGTGCCAGCAGCCAAGGACTAGCGGGACTAGCGGGGTTCAGGAACAATGAGCAGTTCTTC. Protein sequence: CASSQGLAGLAGFRNNEQFF.

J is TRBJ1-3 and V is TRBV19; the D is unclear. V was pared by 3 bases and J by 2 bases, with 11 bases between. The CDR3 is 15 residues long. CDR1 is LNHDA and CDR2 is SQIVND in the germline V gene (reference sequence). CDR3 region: CASSIAGDPGNTIYF. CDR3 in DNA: TGTGCCAGTAGTATCGCAGGTGATCCTGGAAACACCATATATTTT.

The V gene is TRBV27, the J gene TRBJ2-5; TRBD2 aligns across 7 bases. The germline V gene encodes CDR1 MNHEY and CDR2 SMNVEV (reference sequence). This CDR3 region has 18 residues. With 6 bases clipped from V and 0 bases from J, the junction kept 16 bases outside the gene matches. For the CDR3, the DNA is TGTGCCAGCAGCTCTATTATAGCGGGTTTGAGAAACCAAGAGACCCAGTACTTC. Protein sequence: CASSSIIAGLRNQETQYF.

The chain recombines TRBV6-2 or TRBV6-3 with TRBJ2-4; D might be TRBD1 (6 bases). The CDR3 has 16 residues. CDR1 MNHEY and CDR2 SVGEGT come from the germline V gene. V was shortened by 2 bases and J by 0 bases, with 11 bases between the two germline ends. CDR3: CASSYLGQRAKNIQYF. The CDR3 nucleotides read TGTGCCAGCAGTTACCTAGGACAGAGAGCCAAAAACATTCAGTACTTC.

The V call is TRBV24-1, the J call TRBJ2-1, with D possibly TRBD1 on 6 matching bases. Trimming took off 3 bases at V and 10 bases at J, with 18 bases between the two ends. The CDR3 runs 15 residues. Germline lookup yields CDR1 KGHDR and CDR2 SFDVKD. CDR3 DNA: TGTGCCACCAGTGATCCCGACGAAGGACAGACCGAGCAGTTCTTC. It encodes CATSDPDEGQTEQFF.

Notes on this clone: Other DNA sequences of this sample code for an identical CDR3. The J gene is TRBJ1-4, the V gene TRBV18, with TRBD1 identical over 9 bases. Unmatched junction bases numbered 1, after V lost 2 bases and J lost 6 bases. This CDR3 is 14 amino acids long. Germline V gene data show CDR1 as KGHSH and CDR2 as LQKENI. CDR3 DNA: TGTGCCAGCTCACCAGGGACAGGGTATGAAAAACTGTTTTTT. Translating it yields CASSPGTGYEKLFF.

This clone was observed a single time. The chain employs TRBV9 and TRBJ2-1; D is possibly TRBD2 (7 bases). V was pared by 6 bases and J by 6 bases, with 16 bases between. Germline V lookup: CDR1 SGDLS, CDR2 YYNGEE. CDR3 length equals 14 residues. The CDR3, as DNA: TGTGCCAGCACCCTGGGGGGGGCCTTCAATGAGCAGTTCTTC. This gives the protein CASTLGGAFNEQFF. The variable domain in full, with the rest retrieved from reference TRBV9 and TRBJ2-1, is DSGVTQTPKHLITATGQRVTLRCSPRSGDLSVYWYQQSLDQGLQFLIQYYNGEERAKGNILERFSAQQFPDLHSELNLSSLELGDSALYFCASTLGGAFNEQFFGPGTRLTVL.

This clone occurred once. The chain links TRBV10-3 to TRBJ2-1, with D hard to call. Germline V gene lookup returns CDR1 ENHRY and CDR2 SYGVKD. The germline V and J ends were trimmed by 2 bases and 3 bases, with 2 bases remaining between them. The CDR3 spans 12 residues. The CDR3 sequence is CAISEVYNEQFF. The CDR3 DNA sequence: TGTGCCATCAGTGAGGTCTACAATGAGCAGTTCTTC.

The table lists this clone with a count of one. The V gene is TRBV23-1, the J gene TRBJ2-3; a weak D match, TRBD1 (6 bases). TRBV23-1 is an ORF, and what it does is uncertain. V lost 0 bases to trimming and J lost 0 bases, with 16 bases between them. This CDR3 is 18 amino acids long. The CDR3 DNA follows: TGCGCCAGCAGTCAATCCGAACAGGGCTTGAATAGCACAGATACGCAGTATTTT. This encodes CASSQSEQGLNSTDTQYF.

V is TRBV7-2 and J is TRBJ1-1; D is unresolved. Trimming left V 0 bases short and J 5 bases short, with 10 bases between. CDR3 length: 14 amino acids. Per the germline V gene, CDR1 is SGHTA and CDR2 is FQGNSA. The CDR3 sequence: CASSLAFRETEAFF. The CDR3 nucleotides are TGTGCCAGCAGCTTAGCGTTCCGGGAAACTGAAGCTTTCTTT.

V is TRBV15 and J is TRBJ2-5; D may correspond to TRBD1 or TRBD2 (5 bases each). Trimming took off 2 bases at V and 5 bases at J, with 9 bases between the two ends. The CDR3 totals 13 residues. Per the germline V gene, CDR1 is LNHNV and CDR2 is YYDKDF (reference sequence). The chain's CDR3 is CATSRRDGETQYF. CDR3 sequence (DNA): TGTGCCACCAGCAGACGGGACGGCGAGACCCAGTACTTC.

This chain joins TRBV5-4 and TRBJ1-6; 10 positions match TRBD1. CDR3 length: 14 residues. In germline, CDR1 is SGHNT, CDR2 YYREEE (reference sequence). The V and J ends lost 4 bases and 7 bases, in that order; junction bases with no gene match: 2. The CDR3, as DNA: TGTGCCAGCAGCCGGGGACAGGGGAATTCACCCCTCCACTTT. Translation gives CASSRGQGNSPLHF.

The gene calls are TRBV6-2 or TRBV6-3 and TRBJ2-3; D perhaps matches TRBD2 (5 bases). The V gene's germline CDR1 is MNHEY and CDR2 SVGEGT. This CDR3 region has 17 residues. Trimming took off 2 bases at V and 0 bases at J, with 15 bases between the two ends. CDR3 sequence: CASSYGRTGASTDTQYF. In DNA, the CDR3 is TGTGCCAGCAGTTACGGTCGGACTGGAGCTAGCACAGATACGCAGTATTTT.